The 21 T cell receptor beta chains below were found in one sample sequenced in a study of cytomegalovirus exposure and HLA in healthy donors. The PCR was carried out with 60 Vbeta primers and 13 Jbeta primers. Using immunoSEQ multiplex PCR, the repertoire was profiled, and TCRdb retains in-frame clones only, with some absent. The sample carries about 180,000 clones, over 75% recorded once. Specimen: PBMCs. These receptors all stem from a woman under 40 in good health and CMV-seronegative.

The sample holds one count of this clone. The J gene is TRBJ1-4, the V gene TRBV5-1, with D possibly being TRBD1 (6 bases). Trimming pared 4 bases from V and 7 bases from J, leaving 14 bases between. The CDR3 has 14 amino acids. Germline V CDR1 and CDR2: SGHRS, YFSETQ. The CDR3 region is CASSEQGRGEKLFF. The CDR3 nucleotides are TGCGCCAGCAGCGAACAGGGTCGTGGTGAAAAACTGTTTTTT.

The V and J genes are TRBV5-6 and TRBJ1-4; 7 bases map to TRBD1. Germline-derived CDR1 and CDR2 are SGHDT and YYEEEE. Trimming at V came to 3 bases and at J to 13 bases, leaving 24 bases not matched to a gene. CDR3 length: 18 residues. The CDR3 DNA follows: TGTGCCAGCAGCTCCCGACACCTCCCCGGGACAGTTAAAAGGTCACTGTTTTTT. Protein sequence: CASSSRHLPGTVKRSLFF.

This chain uses TRBV5-1 with TRBJ2-1; 11 bases line up with TRBD2. J lost 5 bases, V lost 4 bases, and 5 bases had no gene match. Germline V CDR1 and CDR2: SGHRS, YFSETQ. This CDR3 spans 15 amino acids. The CDR3 sequence: CASSLLAGGNNEQFF. The CDR3 DNA follows: TGCGCCAGCAGCCTCTTAGCGGGGGGGAACAATGAGCAGTTCTTC.

The chain links TRBV11-2 to TRBJ2-5; TRBD2 agrees at 10 bases. From germline, CDR1 is SGHAT and CDR2 FQNNGV. V lost 5 bases to trimming and J lost 4 bases; unmatched junction nucleotides: 4. This CDR3 is 14 amino acids long. The chain's CDR3 is CASSQTSGVETQYF. The CDR3 coding sequence is TGTGCCAGCAGCCAAACTAGCGGGGTAGAGACCCAGTACTTC.

CDR3 DNA sequence: TGTGCCAGCAGCGATACCGGGACAAACTACAATGAGCAGTTCTTC. Translation: CASSDTGTNYNEQFF. The chain is built from TRBV9 and TRBJ2-1; possible D gene TRBD1, 6 bases. CDR3 length: 15 residues. With 3 bases removed from V and 3 bases from J, the gap between germline ends came to 13 bases. Germline loops: CDR1 SGDLS, CDR2 YYNGEE.

The V call is TRBV6-1, the J call TRBJ2-7; 7 nucleotides match TRBD2. The CDR3 is 16 residues long. With 4 bases clipped from V and 3 bases from J, the junction kept 12 bases outside the gene matches. The V gene's germline CDR1 is MNHNS and CDR2 SASEGT. In DNA form, the CDR3 reads TGTGCCAGCAGTGTCTCTTCGCCGGGGAGGGGCTACGAGCAGTACTTC. This sequence encodes CASSVSSPGRGYEQYF.

The V call is TRBV25-1, the J call TRBJ1-1, with 7 nucleotides matching TRBD1. V lost 5 bases, J lost 4 bases, and 13 bases stayed unmatched. The CDR3 runs to 16 residues. Germline loops: CDR1 MGHDK, CDR2 SYGVNS. CDR3 sequence (DNA): TGTGCCAGCAGTACCCGGGACAGTGGTTGGAGCACTGAAGCTTTCTTT. Its translation: CASSTRDSGWSTEAFF.

V usage is TRBV10-3 and J usage is TRBJ1-5; D remains ambiguous. The V and J ends lost 6 bases and 2 bases respectively, with 20 bases between them. Germline CDR1 is ENHRY and CDR2 is SYGVKD. CDR3 length: 17 amino acids. The CDR3 loop reads CAIRLDRDGDGNQPQHF. DNA of the CDR3: TGTGCCATCAGGCTCGATCGCGACGGAGATGGCAATCAGCCCCAGCATTTT.

The rearrangement uses TRBV14 and TRBJ2-7, with D maybe TRBD1 (6 bases). Trimming took off 4 bases at V and 8 bases at J, with 15 bases between the two ends. CDR1 and CDR2 (germline): SGHDN, FVKESK. The CDR3 extends over 13 amino acids. The CDR3 DNA follows: TGTGCCAGCAGCCGTGCAGGGGCCGGTAAGCAGTACTTC. This codes for CASSRAGAGKQYF.

V gene TRBV30 combines with J gene TRBJ2-3, with TRBD2 matching 8 bases. Germline CDR1 is GTSNPN and CDR2 is SVGIG (reference sequence). CDR3 length: 15 amino acids. With V trimmed by 2 bases and J by 0 bases, 4 bases remained unmatched. Here the CDR3 DNA reads TGTGCCTGGAGTTCGCGGGGGGCTAGCACAGATACGCAGTATTTT. Protein sequence: CAWSSRGASTDTQYF.

This chain uses TRBV10-1 with TRBJ2-7, with D possibly TRBD2 on 5 matching bases. Trimming removed 6 bases from V and 0 bases from J, with 12 bases in between. The CDR3 sequence is 14 residues long. Germline-derived CDR1 and CDR2 are WNHNN and SYGVQD (reference sequence). This chain's CDR3 is CASSQTRSSYEQYF. The CDR3 DNA sequence: TGCGCCAGCAGCCAAACTAGGAGCTCCTACGAGCAGTACTTC.

The chain recombines TRBV6-5 with TRBJ2-5, with TRBD2 identical over 7 bases. Gene TRBJ2-7 matches the end of the DNA better, so the J call may be wrong. The CDR3 covers 15 residues. Germline CDR1 reads MNHEY; CDR2 reads SVGAGI. The CDR3 reads CASSSAGVSSYEQYF. CDR3 bases: TGTGCCAGCAGCTCCGCGGGGGTTAGCTCCTACGAGCAGTACTTC.

CDR3: CAISRQGLFSGYTF. Written as DNA, the CDR3 is TGTGCCATCAGTAGACAGGGGTTATTTAGCGGCTACACCTTC. The chain employs TRBV10-3 and TRBJ1-2; 8 nucleotides agree with TRBD1. Germline values: CDR1 ENHRY, CDR2 SYGVKD. The CDR3 has 14 residues. The V and J ends lost 5 bases and 8 bases, in that order; junction bases with no gene match: 10.

The V and J genes are TRBV18 and TRBJ2-5; TRBD2 matches at 9 bases. Looked up from germline, CDR1 is KGHSH and CDR2 is LQKENI. V dropped 5 bases and J dropped 5; count of bases not matched to a gene: 18. This CDR3 contains 18 residues. The CDR3 is CASSSKSAFGTSRETQYF. CDR3 nucleotide sequence: TGTGCCAGCTCATCAAAATCGGCATTCGGGACTAGCAGGGAGACCCAGTACTTC.

The rearrangement links TRBV9 to TRBJ2-1, with 7 bases lining up with TRBD2. Germline V gene lookup returns CDR1 SGDLS and CDR2 YYNGEE. Trimming removed 0 bases from V and 5 bases from J; junction bases left unmatched: 8. This CDR3 spans 16 amino acids. CDR3 nucleotide sequence: TGTGCCAGCAGCGTAGCCCCGGGGGGACTGAACAATGAGCAGTTCTTC. Encoded protein: CASSVAPGGLNNEQFF.

This rearrangement joins TRBV29-1 to TRBJ1-2, with 8 nucleotides matching TRBD1. The CDR3 runs 12 residues. V was clipped by 6 bases and J by 8 bases; unmatched bases: 8. Per the germline V gene, CDR1 is SQVTM and CDR2 is ANQGSEA. CDR3 amino acids: CSVQTGGTGYTF. The CDR3 DNA is TGCAGCGTCCAAACAGGGGGAACGGGCTACACCTTC. The full variable domain, rest sourced from reference TRBV29-1 and TRBJ1-2, is SAVISQKPSRDICQRGTSLTIQCQVDSQVTMMFWYRQQPGQSLTLIATANQGSEATYESGFVIDKFPISRPNLTFSTLTVSNMSPEDSSIYLCSVQTGGTGYTFGSGTRLTVV.

The chain has TRBV18 and TRBJ1-6, with D perhaps matching TRBD1 (5 bases). V was shortened by 3 bases and J by 7 bases, with 13 bases between the two germline ends. The CDR3 extends over 15 amino acids. Germline assignment: CDR1 KGHSH and CDR2 LQKENI. The DNA for the CDR3 is TGTGCCAGCTCACCCCGGGGGGGTTTGAATTCACCCCTCCACTTT. It codes for CASSPRGGLNSPLHF.

This sequence joins TRBV29-1 and TRBJ2-3; D ambiguous. The CDR3 has 13 amino acids. Germline loops: CDR1 SQVTM, CDR2 ANQGSEA. Trimming took off 1 base at V and 4 bases at J, with 9 bases between the two ends. This CDR3 is CSVEVLVADTQYF. CDR3 DNA: TGCAGCGTTGAAGTTCTAGTGGCAGATACGCAGTATTTT.

CDR3 residues: CASSLGQSNQPQHF. In nucleotides, the CDR3 is TGTGCCAGCAGCTTGGGACAGAGCAATCAGCCCCAGCATTTT. The chain recombines TRBV5-8 with TRBJ1-5; the D gene is possibly TRBD1 (5 bases). Deletions cut 0 bases from V and 1 base from J, with 5 bases between. The CDR3 has 14 residues. CDR1 is SGHTS, CDR2 YDEGEE, per germline.

This chain uses TRBV6-4 with TRBJ2-1, with 8 bases lining up with TRBD1. Trimming at V came to 7 bases and at J to 5 bases, leaving 7 bases not matched to a gene. CDR1 is MRHNA, CDR2 SNTAGT, per germline. This CDR3 region has 14 residues. CDR3 nucleotide sequence: TGTGCCAGCAAAACGGACAGGGATAACAATGAGCAGTTCTTC. Its translation is CASKTDRDNNEQFF.

A single count supports this clone. The chain links TRBV7-2 to TRBJ2-2; D uncertain. Germline V lookup: CDR1 SGHTA, CDR2 FQGNSA. V dropped 1 base and J dropped 0 bases, with 9 bases sitting between them. The CDR3 runs 16 residues. The CDR3 region is CASSLVRFSNTGELFF. In nucleotides, the CDR3 is TGTGCCAGCAGCTTAGTGAGGTTCTCGAACACCGGGGAGCTGTTTTTT.